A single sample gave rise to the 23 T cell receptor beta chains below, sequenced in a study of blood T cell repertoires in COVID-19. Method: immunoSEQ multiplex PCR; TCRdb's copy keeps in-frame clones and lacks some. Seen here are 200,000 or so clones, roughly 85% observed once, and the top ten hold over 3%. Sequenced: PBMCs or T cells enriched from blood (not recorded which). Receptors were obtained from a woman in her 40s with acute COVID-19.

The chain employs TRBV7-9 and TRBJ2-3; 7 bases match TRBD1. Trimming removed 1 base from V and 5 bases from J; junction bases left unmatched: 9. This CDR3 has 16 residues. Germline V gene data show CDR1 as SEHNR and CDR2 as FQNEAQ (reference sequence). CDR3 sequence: CASSLGAGGVGDTQYF. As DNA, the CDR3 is TGTGCCAGCAGCTTAGGTGCAGGGGGAGTTGGAGATACGCAGTATTTT. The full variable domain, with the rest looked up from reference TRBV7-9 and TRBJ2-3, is DTGVSQNPRHKITKRGQNVTFRCDPISEHNRLYWYRQTLGQGPEFLTYFQNEAQLEKSRLLSDRFSAERPKGSFSTLEIQRTEQGDSAMYLCASSLGAGGVGDTQYFGPGTRLTVL.

CDR3 sequence reads: CASSLGGESCPPLHF. The CDR3 DNA reads TGCGCCAGCAGCCTCGGAGGGGAAAGTTGCCCACCCCTCCACTTT. The V and J genes are TRBV5-1 and TRBJ1-6; the D gene is possibly TRBD1 (5 bases). Germline V gene sequence: CDR1 SGHRS, CDR2 YFSETQ. The CDR3 is made up of 15 amino acids. The ends were cut back, 4 bases at V and 11 bases at J, with 19 bases in the middle.

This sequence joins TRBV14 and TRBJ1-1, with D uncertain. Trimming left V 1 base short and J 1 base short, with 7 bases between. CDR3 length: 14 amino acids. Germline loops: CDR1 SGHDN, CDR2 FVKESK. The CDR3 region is CASSQAVRNTEAFF. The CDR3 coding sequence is TGTGCCAGCAGCCAAGCCGTCAGGAACACTGAAGCTTTCTTT.

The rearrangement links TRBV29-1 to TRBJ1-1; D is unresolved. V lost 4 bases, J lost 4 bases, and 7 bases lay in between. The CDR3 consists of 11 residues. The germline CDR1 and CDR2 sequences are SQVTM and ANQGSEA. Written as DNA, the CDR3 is TGCAGCGTTGTAACGGGCACTGAAGCTTTCTTT. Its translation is CSVVTGTEAFF.

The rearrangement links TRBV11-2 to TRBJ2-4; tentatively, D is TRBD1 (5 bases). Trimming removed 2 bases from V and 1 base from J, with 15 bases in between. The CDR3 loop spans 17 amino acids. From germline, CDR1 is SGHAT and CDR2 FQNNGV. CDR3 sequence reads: CASSLNQGKSAKNIQYF. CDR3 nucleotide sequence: TGTGCCAGCAGCTTAAATCAGGGAAAGTCGGCCAAAAACATTCAGTACTTC. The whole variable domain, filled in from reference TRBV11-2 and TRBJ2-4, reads EAGVAQSPRYKIIEKRQSVAFWCNPISGHATLYWYQQILGQGPKLLIQFQNNGVVDDSQLPKDRFSAERLKGVDSTLKIQPAKLEDSAVYLCASSLNQGKSAKNIQYFGAGTRLSVL.

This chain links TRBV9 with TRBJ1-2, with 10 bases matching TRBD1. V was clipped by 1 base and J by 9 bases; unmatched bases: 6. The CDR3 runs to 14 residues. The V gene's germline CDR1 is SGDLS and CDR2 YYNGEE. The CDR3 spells CASSVSGTGVSYTF. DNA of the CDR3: TGTGCCAGCAGCGTATCAGGGACAGGGGTGAGCTACACCTTC.

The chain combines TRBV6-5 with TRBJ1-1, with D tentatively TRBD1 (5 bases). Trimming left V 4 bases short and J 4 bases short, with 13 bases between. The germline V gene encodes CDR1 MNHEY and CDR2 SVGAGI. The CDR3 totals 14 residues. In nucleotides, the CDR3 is TGTGCCAGCAGTTCCAGGGAGGTTGGCACTGAAGCTTTCTTT. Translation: CASSSREVGTEAFF.

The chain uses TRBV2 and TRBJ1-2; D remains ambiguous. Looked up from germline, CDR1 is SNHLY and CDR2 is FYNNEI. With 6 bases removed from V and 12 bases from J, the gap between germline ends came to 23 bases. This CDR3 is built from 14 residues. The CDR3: CASRDSKGDTGNTF. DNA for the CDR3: TGTGCCAGCAGGGACTCCAAGGGAGACACCGGTAACACCTTC. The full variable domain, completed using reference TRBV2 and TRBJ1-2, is EPEVTQTPSHQVTQMGQEVILRCVPISNHLYFYWYRQILGQKVEFLVSFYNNEISEKSEIFDDQFSVERPDGSNFTLKIRSTKLEDSAMYFCASRDSKGDTGNTFGSGTRLTVV.

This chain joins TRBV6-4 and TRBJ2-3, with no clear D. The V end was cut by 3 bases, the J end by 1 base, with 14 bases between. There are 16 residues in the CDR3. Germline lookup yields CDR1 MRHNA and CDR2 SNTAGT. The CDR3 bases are TGTGCCAGCAGTGATTCGGTTTCCCAGGGCACAGATACGCAGTATTTT. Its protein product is CASSDSVSQGTDTQYF.

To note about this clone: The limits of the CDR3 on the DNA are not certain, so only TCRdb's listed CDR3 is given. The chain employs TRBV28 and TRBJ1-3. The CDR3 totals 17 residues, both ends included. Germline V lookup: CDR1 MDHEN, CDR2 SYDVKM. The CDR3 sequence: CASSSQGFGSGGNTIYF.

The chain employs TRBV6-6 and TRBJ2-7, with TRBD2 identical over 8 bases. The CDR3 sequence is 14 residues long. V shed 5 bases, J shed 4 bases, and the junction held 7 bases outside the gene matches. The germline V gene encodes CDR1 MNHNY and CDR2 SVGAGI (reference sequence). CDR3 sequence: CASSDTGTSYEQYV. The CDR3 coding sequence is TGTGCCAGCAGTGATACCGGGACTAGTTACGAGCAGTACGTC.

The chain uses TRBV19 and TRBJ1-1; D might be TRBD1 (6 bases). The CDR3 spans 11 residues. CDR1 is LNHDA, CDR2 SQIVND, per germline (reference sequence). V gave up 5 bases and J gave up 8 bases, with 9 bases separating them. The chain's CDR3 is CASSQDREAFF. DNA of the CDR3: TGTGCCAGTAGTCAGGACAGAGAAGCTTTCTTT.

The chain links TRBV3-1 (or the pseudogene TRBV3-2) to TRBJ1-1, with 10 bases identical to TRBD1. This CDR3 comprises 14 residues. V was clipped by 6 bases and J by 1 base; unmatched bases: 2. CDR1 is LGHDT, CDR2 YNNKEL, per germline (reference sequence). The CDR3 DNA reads TGTGCCAGCAGGGGACAGGGGAAGAACACTGAAGCTTTCTTT. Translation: CASRGQGKNTEAFF.

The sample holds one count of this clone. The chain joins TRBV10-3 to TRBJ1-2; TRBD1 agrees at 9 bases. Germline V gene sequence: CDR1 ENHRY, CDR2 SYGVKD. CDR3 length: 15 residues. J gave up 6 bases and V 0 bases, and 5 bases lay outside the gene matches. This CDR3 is CAISESQRTGDGYTF. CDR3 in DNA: TGTGCCATCAGTGAGTCTCAAAGGACAGGGGATGGCTACACCTTC.

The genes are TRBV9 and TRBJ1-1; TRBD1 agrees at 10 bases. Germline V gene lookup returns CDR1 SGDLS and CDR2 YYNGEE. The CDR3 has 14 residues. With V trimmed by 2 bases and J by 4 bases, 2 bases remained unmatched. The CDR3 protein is CASSVGTGVTEAFF. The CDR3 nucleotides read TGTGCCAGCAGCGTGGGGACAGGGGTCACTGAAGCTTTCTTT. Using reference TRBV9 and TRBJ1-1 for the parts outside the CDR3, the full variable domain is DSGVTQTPKHLITATGQRVTLRCSPRSGDLSVYWYQQSLDQGLQFLIQYYNGEERAKGNILERFSAQQFPDLHSELNLSSLELGDSALYFCASSVGTGVTEAFFGQGTRLTVV.

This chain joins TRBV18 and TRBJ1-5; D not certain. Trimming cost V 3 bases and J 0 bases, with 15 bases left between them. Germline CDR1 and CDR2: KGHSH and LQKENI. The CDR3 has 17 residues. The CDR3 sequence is CASSPTAPGYSNQPQHF. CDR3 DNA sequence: TGTGCCAGCTCACCTACCGCACCGGGTTATAGCAATCAGCCCCAGCATTTT.

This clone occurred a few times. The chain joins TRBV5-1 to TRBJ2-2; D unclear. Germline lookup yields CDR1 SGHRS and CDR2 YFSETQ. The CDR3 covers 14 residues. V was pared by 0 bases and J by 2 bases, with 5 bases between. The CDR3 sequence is CASSLGQNTGELFF. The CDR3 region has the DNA TGCGCCAGCAGCTTGGGTCAAAACACCGGGGAGCTGTTTTTT.

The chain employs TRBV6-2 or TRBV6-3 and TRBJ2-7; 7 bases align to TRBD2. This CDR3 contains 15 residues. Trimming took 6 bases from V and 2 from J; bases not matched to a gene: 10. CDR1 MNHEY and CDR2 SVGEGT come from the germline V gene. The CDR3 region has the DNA TGTGCCAGCAGCTCCAGCGGGGCGCCTACCTACGAGCAGTACTTC. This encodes CASSSSGAPTYEQYF.

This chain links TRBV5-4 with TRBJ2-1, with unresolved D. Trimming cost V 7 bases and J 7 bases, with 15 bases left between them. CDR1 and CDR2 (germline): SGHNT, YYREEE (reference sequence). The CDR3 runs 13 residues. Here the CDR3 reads CASVGRKTNEQFF. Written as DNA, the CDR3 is TGTGCCAGCGTTGGTAGGAAGACTAATGAGCAGTTCTTC. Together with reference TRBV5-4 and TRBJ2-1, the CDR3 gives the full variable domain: ETGVTQSPTHLIKTRGQQVTLRCSSQSGHNTVSWYQQALGQGPQFIFQYYREEENGRGNFPPRFSGLQFPNYSSELNVNALELDDSALYLCASVGRKTNEQFFGPGTRLTVL.

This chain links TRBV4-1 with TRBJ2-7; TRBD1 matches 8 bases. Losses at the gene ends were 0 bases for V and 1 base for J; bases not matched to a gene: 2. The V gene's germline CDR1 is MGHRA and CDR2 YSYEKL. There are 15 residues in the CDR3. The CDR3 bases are TGCGCCAGCAGCCAAGATGACAGGGGATCCTACGAGCAGTACTTC. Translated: CASSQDDRGSYEQYF.

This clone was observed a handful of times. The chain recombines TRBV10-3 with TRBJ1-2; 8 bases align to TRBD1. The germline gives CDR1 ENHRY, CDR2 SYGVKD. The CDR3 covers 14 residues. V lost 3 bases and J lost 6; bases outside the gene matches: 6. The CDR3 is CAISDRQGRHGYTF. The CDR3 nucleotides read TGTGCCATCAGTGATAGACAGGGGAGGCATGGCTACACCTTC.

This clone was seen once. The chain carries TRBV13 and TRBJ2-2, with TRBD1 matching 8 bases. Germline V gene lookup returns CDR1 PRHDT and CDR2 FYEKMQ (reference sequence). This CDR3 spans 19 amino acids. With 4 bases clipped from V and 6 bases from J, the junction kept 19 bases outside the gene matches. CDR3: CASSSHSGTGTGFAGELFF. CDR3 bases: TGTGCCAGCAGCTCCCATTCGGGGACCGGGACAGGATTCGCCGGGGAGCTGTTTTTT.

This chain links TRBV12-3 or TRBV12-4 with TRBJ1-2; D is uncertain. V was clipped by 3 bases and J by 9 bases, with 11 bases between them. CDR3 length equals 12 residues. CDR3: CASSFGSLSYTF. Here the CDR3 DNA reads TGTGCCAGCAGTTTTGGGAGTTTGAGCTACACCTTC.